This T cell receptor beta chain was sequenced for a study of identical twins. The table lists this clonotype with a few counts. Its specificity is not known. Regarding the study as a whole: Excess sharing by twins proved weaker in beta out-of-frame sequences. Where out-of-frame alpha sequences were twin-shared, they showed excess low generation probability. Invariant MAIT and iNKT cells may have partly biased zero-insertion analyses.

V lost 8 bases, J lost 10 bases, and 20 bases lay in between. This CDR3 comprises 13 residues. The germline CDR1 and CDR2 sequences are MNHNS and SASEGT. TCRdb reanalysed the 5' RACE reads using MiXCR and keeps one entry per CDR3 protein. The data show 450,000 or so distinct CDR3 sequences, 20% to 25% seen once. The data were also submitted as part of a second study, on T cells expressing NK-cell markers. That paper adds: HCMV seropositivity marked seven of the eight sequenced donors; one was seronegative.

This chain joins TRBV6-1 and TRBJ1-2; D is uncertain. Source material: CD4+ T cells sorted from blood. This TCR derives from a woman aged 18-30 years in good health. This CDR3 is CASRQILDGYYTF. CDR3 bases: TGTGCCAGCCGACAAATTCTGGACGGATACTACACCTTC.